Listed below are T cell receptor beta chains from one sample, sequenced in a study of blood T cell repertoires in COVID-19. Profiled with immunoSEQ multiplex PCR; TCRdb holds only in-frame clones, not every one. Of some 400,000 clones in the sample, roughly four fifths are singletons; the top ten hold around 1.1%. The sample consisted of peripheral blood. These receptor sequences come from a human donor with acute or convalescent COVID-19. The donor label of this sample is uncertain. CDR3s include the opening cysteine and the closing phenylalanine or tryptophan. The D gene is left open where the match is weak. Where a row states a size, it is once, few, many or the class of an expanded clone; other rows omit it.

D gene: -
V gene: TRBV6-2/TRBV6-3
J gene: TRBJ2-5
clone size: -
CDR3 DNA: TGTGCCAGCAGCCTCCTGACACAGCGGACGGCCCAGTACTTC
CDR3 protein: CASSLLTQRTAQYF

D gene: TRBD2
V gene: TRBV5-4
J gene: TRBJ2-1
clone size: -
CDR3 DNA: TGTGCCAGCAGCTTGGGCGGGGGCTCCTACAATGAGCAGTTCTTC
CDR3 protein: CASSLGGGSYNEQFF

D gene: TRBD1
V gene: TRBV9
J gene: TRBJ1-6
clone size: -
CDR3 DNA: TGTGCCAGCAGCGTTGGACAGGGGTGGAATTCACCCCTCCACTTT
CDR3 protein: CASSVGQGWNSPLHF

D gene: -
V gene: TRBV7-9
J gene: TRBJ2-7
clone size: -
CDR3 DNA: TGTGCCAGCAGCTTGGGGCAGGGGGGCTACGAGCAGTACTTC
CDR3 protein: CASSLGQGGYEQYF

D gene: -
V gene: TRBV19
J gene: TRBJ1-5
clone size: once
CDR3 DNA: TGTGCCAGTAGTACCCCCTCCCTAAACCGTCAGCCCCAGCATTTT
CDR3 protein: CASSTPSLNRQPQHF

D gene: TRBD2
V gene: TRBV6-6
J gene: TRBJ2-7
clone size: -
CDR3 DNA: TGTGCCAGCAGTAGCGGGGGGTACTCCTACGAGCAGTACTTC
CDR3 protein: CASSSGGYSYEQYF

D gene: TRBD1
V gene: TRBV5-1
J gene: TRBJ2-7
clone size: -
CDR3 DNA: TGCGCCAGCAGCAAGGACAGGGGTCAATCTTACGAGCAGTACTTC
CDR3 protein: CASSKDRGQSYEQYF

D gene: -
V gene: TRBV7-2
J gene: TRBJ2-3
clone size: -
CDR3 DNA: TGTGCCAGCAGCTCCCAGGGCTGGGATACGCAGTATTTT
CDR3 protein: CASSSQGWDTQYF

D gene: TRBD1
V gene: TRBV19
J gene: TRBJ1-5
clone size: few
CDR3 DNA: TGTGCCAGTAGTATGACAGGGAATCAGCCCCAGCATTTT
CDR3 protein: CASSMTGNQPQHF

D gene: TRBD1
V gene: TRBV4-1
J gene: TRBJ1-2
clone size: -
CDR3 DNA: TGCGCCAGCAGCCAGGGACAGGTTCAAAATTATGGCTACACCTTC
CDR3 protein: CASSQGQVQNYGYTF

D gene: -
V gene: TRBV28
J gene: TRBJ1-5
clone size: -
CDR3 DNA: TGTGCCAGCAGAACGAGGGGGGGCGCAGGCAATCAGCCCCAGCATTTT
CDR3 protein: CASRTRGGAGNQPQHF

D gene: -
V gene: TRBV6-5
J gene: TRBJ2-7
clone size: -
CDR3 DNA: TGTGCCAGCTTGAGGGCTTACGAGCAGTACTTC
CDR3 protein: CASLRAYEQYF

D gene: -
V gene: TRBV2
J gene: TRBJ1-1
clone size: -
CDR3 DNA: TGTGCCAGCAGTGTGACACTTCGAGCTGAAGCTTTCTTT
CDR3 protein: CASSVTLRAEAFF

D gene: TRBD1
V gene: TRBV4-1
J gene: TRBJ1-3
clone size: -
CDR3 DNA: TGCGCCAGCAGCCTACTTTTCCACACGACAGGGAACCCCTCTGGAAACACCATATATTTT
CDR3 protein: CASSLLFHTTGNPSGNTIYF

D gene: -
V gene: TRBV5-6
J gene: TRBJ1-5
clone size: -
CDR3 DNA: TGTGCCAGCAGCTTGAGCGGCAGGCAGAGCAATCAGCCCCAGCATTTT
CDR3 protein: CASSLSGRQSNQPQHF

D gene: TRBD1
V gene: TRBV5-1
J gene: TRBJ2-5
clone size: -
CDR3 DNA: TGCGCCAGCCGGCTTGGGACAGCGATACAAGAGACCCAGTACTTC
CDR3 protein: CASRLGTAIQETQYF

D gene: -
V gene: TRBV6-1
J gene: TRBJ1-2
clone size: -
CDR3 DNA: TGTGCCAGCAGTGAAGCTTCGAGGGATATCTATGGCTACACCTTC
CDR3 protein: CASSEASRDIYGYTF

D gene: TRBD2
V gene: TRBV19
J gene: TRBJ2-1
clone size: -
CDR3 DNA: TGTGCCAGTAGTAACGGCGGGAGGCCCTACAATGAGCAGTTCTTC
CDR3 protein: CASSNGGRPYNEQFF

D gene: -
V gene: TRBV5-5
J gene: TRBJ2-3
clone size: -
CDR3 DNA: TGTGCCAGCAGCCCACCCGGACAGATCCAGACGCAGTATTTT
CDR3 protein: CASSPPGQIQTQYF

D gene: TRBD1
V gene: TRBV6-1
J gene: TRBJ2-3
clone size: -
CDR3 DNA: TGTGCCAGCAGTGCCCTCACCGGGACAGGGTTTGGTACGCAGTATTTT
CDR3 protein: CASSALTGTGFGTQYF

D gene: TRBD2
V gene: TRBV5-4
J gene: TRBJ2-1
clone size: -
CDR3 DNA: TGTGCCAGCAGAGCGGGGACTAGCGAGACCTACAATGAGCAGTTCTTC
CDR3 protein: CASRAGTSETYNEQFF

D gene: TRBD1
V gene: TRBV28
J gene: TRBJ1-6
clone size: -
CDR3 DNA: TGTGCCAGCAGTTTAGAGGACAGGGAAGGTTCACCCCTCCACTTT
CDR3 protein: CASSLEDREGSPLHF

D gene: -
V gene: TRBV7-9
J gene: TRBJ1-1
clone size: -
CDR3 DNA: TGTGCCAGCAGCCTCCGACAGAGTAATACTGAAGCTTTCTTT
CDR3 protein: CASSLRQSNTEAFF

D gene: TRBD1
V gene: TRBV3-1/TRBV3-2
J gene: TRBJ1-1
clone size: -
CDR3 DNA: TGTGCCAGCAGCCGCTGGACAGGGGGCCAAAACACTGAAGCTTTCTTT
CDR3 protein: CASSRWTGGQNTEAFF